Below, 30 T cell receptor beta chains from the same sample are listed, as sequenced in a study of OX40 agonist ivuxolimab in advanced cancers. The library was obtained by the immunoSEQ multiplex PCR assay. TCRdb mirrors the immuneACCESS table, restricted to in-frame sequences. Some clones are absent from its copies; in checked studies, under half trace to an unresolved V gene, and the reason for the others is unknown. The sample table contains some 97,000 clones; only one count was recorded for 85% to 90% of them. The ten top clones hold around 0.15% of the sample. This sample comprised CD4+ or CD8+ T cells sorted from blood, obtained in a trial of the OX40 agonist ivuxolimab. Receptors were obtained from an adult with an advanced solid tumor such as melanoma, head and neck, liver or kidney cancer.

This chain connects TRBV2 to TRBJ2-5; D is unclear. Germline assignment: CDR1 SNHLY and CDR2 FYNNEI. V was shortened by 6 bases and J by 5 bases, with 7 bases between the two germline ends. This CDR3 has 11 residues. The CDR3 DNA is TGTGCCAGCAGCACCGGGGAGACCCAGTACTTC. This translates into CASSTGETQYF. The full variable domain, in which reference TRBV2 and TRBJ2-5 provide the parts outside the CDR3, is EPEVTQTPSHQVTQMGQEVILRCVPISNHLYFYWYRQILGQKVEFLVSFYNNEISEKSEIFDDQFSVERPDGSNFTLKIRSTKLEDSAMYFCASSTGETQYFGPGTRLLVL.

The CDR3 spells CASSSGGSPYEQYF. In DNA, the CDR3 is TGTGCCAGTAGTAGTGGGGGAAGTCCCTACGAGCAGTACTTC. This sequence joins TRBV19 and TRBJ2-7; D is tentatively TRBD1 or TRBD2 (5 bases each). CDR1 and CDR2 (germline): LNHDA, SQIVND (reference sequence). Trimming took 4 bases from V and 2 from J, leaving 12 bases between them. CDR3 length: 14 residues.

In this sample, this clone turned up once. The chain links TRBV5-6 to TRBJ1-2; perhaps TRBD1 as D (6 bases). From germline, CDR1 is SGHDT and CDR2 YYEEEE. V was clipped by 4 bases and J by 7 bases, with 14 bases between them. The CDR3 runs 13 residues. Here the CDR3 DNA reads TGTGCCAGCAGCATACAGGGTCCTGCTGGCTACACCTTC. It codes for CASSIQGPAGYTF.

This clone was recorded once. CDR3 protein: CASSLVGRNNEQFF. The DNA for the CDR3 is TGTGCCAGCAGCTTAGTAGGGAGAAACAATGAGCAGTTCTTC. The V gene is TRBV11-2, the J gene TRBJ2-1; tentatively, D is TRBD2 (5 bases). The CDR3 length is 14 residues. Trimming left V 1 base short and J 5 bases short, with 9 bases between. Germline lookup yields CDR1 SGHAT and CDR2 FQNNGV.

This chain connects TRBV30 to TRBJ2-7; TRBD1 agrees at 9 bases. CDR3 length: 14 residues. V lost 2 bases to trimming and J lost 4 bases; unmatched junction nucleotides: 6. Germline lookup yields CDR1 GTSNPN and CDR2 SVGIG (reference sequence). CDR3 in amino acids: CAWSLGQGLYEQYF. CDR3 sequence (DNA): TGTGCCTGGAGTTTGGGACAGGGTCTGTACGAGCAGTACTTC.

Concerning this clone itself: Distinct nucleotide sequences in the sample also encode this CDR3. This sequence joins TRBV2 and TRBJ2-7, with TRBD2 matching 10 bases. The length of the CDR3 is 13 residues. From germline, CDR1 is SNHLY and CDR2 FYNNEI. V was pared by 6 bases and J by 4 bases, with 3 bases of the junction left unmatched. CDR3 sequence: CASRAGGVYEQYF. The CDR3 nucleotides are TGTGCCAGCAGAGCGGGGGGGGTTTACGAGCAGTACTTC.

The V call is TRBV6-5, the J call TRBJ2-7, with a tentative D call TRBD1 (6 bases). The germline gives CDR1 MNHEY, CDR2 SVGAGI. The CDR3 has 14 residues. V lost 11 bases and J 5 bases, leaving 22 bases between the germline ends. CDR3 coding DNA: TGTGCCTGCTCAGGAAAACAGGGTTACAACGAGCAGTACTTC. Protein sequence: CACSGKQGYNEQYF.

This clone has a single count. The DNA for the CDR3 is TGTGCCAGCAGCCCTGCCTACGAGCAGTACTTC. It encodes CASSPAYEQYF. V is TRBV11-2 and J is TRBJ2-7, with D uncertain. The ends were cut back, 5 bases at V and 2 bases at J, with 4 bases in the middle. Germline lookup yields CDR1 SGHAT and CDR2 FQNNGV. The CDR3 sequence is 11 residues long.

V gene TRBV4-1 combines with J gene TRBJ2-2; 11 positions match TRBD1. This CDR3 contains 19 residues. The germline CDR1 and CDR2 sequences are MGHRA and YSYEKL. V trimming: 4 bases; J trimming: 6 bases; junction bases outside the gene matches: 16. In DNA form, the CDR3 reads TGCGCCAGCAGCCTACAAGGGGACAGGGGGTGGCTTAGCCCCGGGGAGCTGTTTTTT. Translation gives CASSLQGDRGWLSPGELFF.

The chain is built from TRBV6-1 and TRBJ2-7; D is unresolved. Germline V gene lookup returns CDR1 MNHNS and CDR2 SASEGT. This CDR3 has 12 amino acids. V was trimmed by 5 bases and J by 3 bases, leaving 8 bases between them. The CDR3 DNA reads as TGTGCCAGCAGTCCGGGTCGCTACGAGCAGTACTTC. Its translation: CASSPGRYEQYF.

CDR3 loop: CASSFRGRAYNEQFF. The CDR3 nucleotides are TGTGCCAGCAGCTTCCGAGGGAGGGCTTACAATGAGCAGTTCTTC. This chain connects TRBV7-6 to TRBJ2-1, with 7 bases lining up with TRBD2. The CDR3 has 15 residues. Germline V lookup: CDR1 SGHVS, CDR2 FNYEAQ. With V trimmed by 3 bases and J by 4 bases, 6 bases remained unmatched.

The chain combines TRBV2 with TRBJ2-3, with D possibly TRBD1 on 6 matching bases. Between the trimmed V and J ends, which lost 2 bases and 0 bases, there was a span of 12 bases. CDR3 length equals 16 residues. From germline, CDR1 is SNHLY and CDR2 FYNNEI. The CDR3 DNA follows: TGTGCCAGCAGTGAAAGTTCAGGGGTTAGCACAGATACGCAGTATTTT. It encodes CASSESSGVSTDTQYF.

The chain has TRBV19 and TRBJ2-2, with D unresolved. The germline V and J ends were trimmed by 6 bases and 0 bases, with 11 bases remaining between them. The V gene's germline CDR1 is LNHDA and CDR2 SQIVND (reference sequence). This CDR3 spans 15 amino acids. CDR3 nucleotide sequence: TGTGCCAGTAGAGCCCTTCCCGCGAACACCGGGGAGCTGTTTTTT. It encodes CASRALPANTGELFF.

The gene calls are TRBV19 and TRBJ2-3; D unclear. The CDR3 runs 12 residues. V lost 5 bases to trimming and J lost 7 bases, with 10 bases between them. Germline CDR1 and CDR2: LNHDA and SQIVND (reference sequence). CDR3 in amino acids: CASSRQGNTQYF. CDR3 sequence (DNA): TGTGCCAGTAGTCGGCAAGGGAATACGCAGTATTTT.

J is TRBJ2-7 and V is TRBV7-9, with TRBD1 as a possible D gene (6 bases). V was shortened by 5 bases and J by 2 bases, with 10 bases between the two germline ends. Germline CDR1 reads SEHNR; CDR2 reads FQNEAQ (reference sequence). This CDR3 contains 13 residues. Here the CDR3 reads CASSPGQTYEQYF. The CDR3 DNA reads as TGTGCCAGCAGCCCAGGACAGACCTACGAGCAGTACTTC. Variable domain in full (rest from reference TRBV7-9 and TRBJ2-7): DTGVSQNPRHKITKRGQNVTFRCDPISEHNRLYWYRQTLGQGPEFLTYFQNEAQLEKSRLLSDRFSAERPKGSFSTLEIQRTEQGDSAMYLCASSPGQTYEQYFGPGTRLTVT.

V and J are TRBV29-1 and TRBJ1-1; D ambiguous. Trimming removed 7 bases from V and 1 base from J, with 10 bases in between. This CDR3 region has 12 residues. CDR1 and CDR2 (germline): SQVTM, ANQGSEA. The CDR3 loop is CSGGGGNTEAFF. The CDR3 nucleotides read TGCAGCGGGGGTGGTGGGAACACTGAAGCTTTCTTT.

The chain is built from TRBV12-5 and TRBJ2-1; possibly TRBD1 for D (5 bases). V lost 2 bases to trimming and J lost 1 base, with 9 bases between them. The germline gives CDR1 LGHNT, CDR2 FRNRAP. The CDR3 is 15 amino acids. CDR3 sequence reads: CASGLRQGSYNEQFF. CDR3 in DNA: TGTGCTAGTGGTTTGCGTCAGGGATCCTACAATGAGCAGTTCTTC.

The chain combines TRBV27 with TRBJ1-6; D is undetermined. Trimming shortened V by 4 bases and J by 8 bases, and 12 bases separated the two germline ends. The CDR3 totals 14 residues. The V gene's germline CDR1 is MNHEY and CDR2 SMNVEV (reference sequence). CDR3: CASSSTVRDSPLHF. For the CDR3, the DNA is TGTGCCAGCAGTTCAACGGTAAGGGATTCACCCCTCCACTTT.

The CDR3 region is CASSGATSGIWHEQFF. DNA for the CDR3: TGCGCCAGCAGTGGCGCGACTAGCGGGATTTGGCATGAGCAGTTCTTC. The chain carries TRBV10-1 and TRBJ2-1, with TRBD2 matching 11 bases. The CDR3 sequence is 16 residues long. Germline V gene lookup returns CDR1 WNHNN and CDR2 SYGVQD (reference sequence). The trim removed 4 bases at V and 8 bases at J, leaving 10 bases unmatched.

The V and J genes are TRBV5-1 and TRBJ2-7; the D is unclear. Germline V gene lookup returns CDR1 SGHRS and CDR2 YFSETQ. Deletions cut 0 bases from V and 3 bases from J, with 13 bases between. The CDR3 consists of 15 residues. CDR3 region: CASSLEPFPLYEQYF. In DNA, the CDR3 is TGCGCCAGCAGCTTGGAACCCTTTCCCCTCTACGAGCAGTACTTC.

V usage is TRBV11-1 and J usage is TRBJ1-1; D is ambiguous. The CDR3 spans 13 residues. Per germline, CDR1 SGHAT and CDR2 FQDESV (reference sequence). V lost 1 base and J 7 bases, leaving 10 bases between the germline ends. CDR3 region: CASSLGIPLEAFF. The DNA of the CDR3 is TGTGCCAGCAGCTTAGGTATACCCCTTGAAGCTTTCTTT.

This chain joins TRBV18 and TRBJ2-4, with 9 bases that match TRBD1. The CDR3 runs to 17 residues. V shed 3 bases, J shed 2 bases, and the junction held 8 bases outside the gene matches. The germline V gene has CDR1 KGHSH and CDR2 LQKENI. This chain's CDR3 is CASSPNSGTGPKNIQYF. Here the CDR3 DNA reads TGTGCCAGCTCACCCAACAGCGGGACAGGGCCCAAAAACATTCAGTACTTC.

CDR3 nucleotides: TGCAGCGTTGCCCGGGACAGGGGTGGCATTCAGTACTTC. Its protein product is CSVARDRGGIQYF. The chain recombines TRBV29-1 with TRBJ2-4; 10 bases align to TRBD1. Per germline, CDR1 SQVTM and CDR2 ANQGSEA. The ends lost 4 bases at V and 9 bases at J; junction bases unmatched: 6. The CDR3 is 13 residues long.

This clone was detected once. V gene TRBV9 combines with J gene TRBJ2-2; 9 nucleotides line up with TRBD1. Germline trimming cut 3 bases from V and 0 bases from J; bases unmatched to any gene: 9. CDR1 and CDR2 (germline): SGDLS, YYNGEE. The CDR3 has 18 amino acids. The CDR3 spells CASSAGQGGGSNTGELFF. DNA for the CDR3: TGTGCCAGCAGCGCGGGACAGGGAGGCGGATCGAACACCGGGGAGCTGTTTTTT.

The genes are TRBV28 and TRBJ2-7; D not certain. The CDR3 extends over 11 amino acids. The germline V gene has CDR1 MDHEN and CDR2 SYDVKM. V was cut by 5 bases and J by 4 bases, with 6 bases left in between. CDR3 loop: CASSLNYEQYF. CDR3 in DNA: TGTGCCAGCAGTCTGAATTACGAGCAGTACTTC. The full variable domain, with the rest looked up from reference TRBV28 and TRBJ2-7, is DVKVTQSSRYLVKRTGEKVFLECVQDMDHENMFWYRQDPGLGLRLIYFSYDVKMKEKGDIPEGYSVSREKKERFSLILESASTNQTSMYLCASSLNYEQYFGPGTRLTVT.

The chain combines TRBV5-1 with TRBJ2-2, with 9 bases that match TRBD1. Germline V CDR1 and CDR2: SGHRS, YFSETQ. V shed 1 base, J shed 1 base, and the junction held 2 bases outside the gene matches. The CDR3 runs 16 residues. The CDR3 DNA sequence: TGCGCCAGCAGCTTGTACAGGGGGCTGAACACCGGGGAGCTGTTTTTT. Amino acid sequence: CASSLYRGLNTGELFF.

The chain uses TRBV30 and TRBJ2-7; TRBD2 matches at 9 bases. The trim removed 0 bases at V and 3 bases at J, leaving 9 bases unmatched. Germline V gives CDR1 GTSNPN, CDR2 SVGIG (reference sequence). The CDR3 has 16 residues. In DNA, the CDR3 is TGTGCCTGGAGTGTCGCTACTAGCGGGTTCTACTACGAGCAGTACTTC. Amino acids: CAWSVATSGFYYEQYF.

This clone was observed a single time. V and J are TRBV2 and TRBJ1-1; D is unclear. Between the trimmed V and J ends, which lost 5 bases and 6 bases, there was a span of 10 bases. Germline lookup yields CDR1 SNHLY and CDR2 FYNNEI. The CDR3 has 12 residues. This CDR3 reads CASSNGRAEAFF. In DNA form, the CDR3 reads TGTGCCAGCAGTAACGGACGGGCTGAAGCTTTCTTT.

This clone was observed once. J is TRBJ1-2 and V is TRBV29-1, with TRBD1 matching over 7 bases. The CDR3 is 12 amino acids. Germline CDR1 reads SQVTM; CDR2 reads ANQGSEA. V lost 7 bases, J lost 0 bases, and 2 bases stayed unmatched. CDR3 in amino acids: CSAGTANYGYTF. CDR3 in DNA: TGCAGCGCTGGGACAGCTAACTATGGCTACACCTTC.

This clone was seen a handful of times. The rearrangement links TRBV15 to TRBJ2-7; D remains ambiguous. The germline V gene encodes CDR1 LNHNV and CDR2 YYDKDF (reference sequence). Trimming shortened V by 1 base and J by 2 bases, and 6 bases separated the two germline ends. The CDR3 consists of 13 residues. The DNA for the CDR3 is TGTGCCACCAGCAGAGTAATCACCTACGAGCAGTACTTC. Protein product: CATSRVITYEQYF.